Shown below are 10 T cell receptor beta chains from a single sample sequenced in a study of cytomegalovirus exposure and HLA in healthy donors. This PCR relied on a set of 60 Vbeta primers and 13 Jbeta primers. The method was immunoSEQ multiplex PCR; TCRdb's version includes in-frame clones alone and lacks a portion of them. The table records approximately 210,000 clones, about 83% of them present only once. Sequenced input: PBMCs. These receptors were taken from a woman aged 45 to 65 in good health and CMV-seropositive.

V is TRBV18 and J is TRBJ1-3; TRBD1 aligns across 7 bases. The V and J ends lost 2 bases and 1 base, in that order; junction bases with no gene match: 5. In germline, CDR1 is KGHSH, CDR2 LQKENI. The CDR3 has 16 residues. The CDR3 DNA reads TGTGCCAGCTCACCAACGGCGGGACAGTCTGGAAACACCATATATTTT. This translates into CASSPTAGQSGNTIYF.

V gene TRBV9 combines with J gene TRBJ1-1, with 7 bases lining up with TRBD1. CDR3 size: 15 residues. Germline assignment: CDR1 SGDLS and CDR2 YYNGEE. Trimming took 3 bases from V and 2 from J; bases not matched to a gene: 7. The DNA for the CDR3 is TGTGCCAGCAGCGGACAGACAGGGATAAACACTGAAGCTTTCTTT. Protein: CASSGQTGINTEAFF.

A remark on this clone: Different DNA sequences within this sample yield the same CDR3. The rearrangement joins TRBV7-9 to TRBJ2-7; D is possibly TRBD2 (5 bases). Germline lookup yields CDR1 SEHNR and CDR2 FQNEAQ (reference sequence). The V and J ends lost 4 bases and 1 base respectively, with 8 bases between them. CDR3 length equals 13 residues. CDR3 nucleotides: TGTGCCAGCAGCTCCAGAGGGTCCTACGAGCAGTACTTC. Translation: CASSSRGSYEQYF.

This clone was seen more than once but under ten times. Written as DNA, the CDR3 is TGTGCCAGCAGCTTAGGGGCAGTGCCCACGCGGAACACTGAAGCTTTCTTT. Translation gives CASSLGAVPTRNTEAFF. This chain joins TRBV7-8 and TRBJ1-1; D unresolved. The CDR3 runs to 17 residues. Trimming took 1 base from V and 1 from J, leaving 16 bases between them. Germline CDR1 reads SGHVS; CDR2 reads FQNEAQ.

V is TRBV27 and J is TRBJ2-2, with TRBD2 as a possible D gene (5 bases). The CDR3 consists of 13 residues. Germline V gene lookup returns CDR1 MNHEY and CDR2 SMNVEV (reference sequence). V was shortened by 7 bases and J by 7 bases, with 13 bases between the two germline ends. Written as DNA, the CDR3 is TGTGCCAGCACCAGGACTCGCGGCGGGGAGCTGTTTTTT. Amino acid sequence: CASTRTRGGELFF.

This rearrangement joins TRBV28 to TRBJ1-2; a possible D gene is TRBD1 (5 bases). Trimming cost V 6 bases and J 4 bases, with 12 bases left between them. The CDR3 runs to 13 residues. The germline CDR1 and CDR2 sequences are MDHEN and SYDVKM. Here the CDR3 reads CASRETALYGYTF. For the CDR3, the DNA is TGTGCCAGCAGAGAGACAGCCCTCTATGGCTACACCTTC.

This clone showed up just once. The rearrangement joins TRBV18 to TRBJ2-4; TRBD1 aligns across 8 bases. Trimming took 6 bases from V and 0 from J; bases not matched to a gene: 10. The germline V gene has CDR1 KGHSH and CDR2 LQKENI. CDR3 length: 17 amino acids. The CDR3 reads CASSSRTGSLAKNIQYF. For the CDR3, the DNA is TGTGCCAGCTCGTCACGGACAGGGTCCTTAGCCAAAAACATTCAGTACTTC.

This chain connects TRBV5-4 to TRBJ1-2; 7 bases are a match to TRBD1. The V gene's germline CDR1 is SGHNT and CDR2 YYREEE (reference sequence). Trimming removed 3 bases from V and 3 bases from J; junction bases left unmatched: 8. The CDR3 contains 15 residues. CDR3 DNA sequence: TGTGCCAGCAGCTCCGGGACAGTCCTCGACTATGGCTACACCTTC. The encoded protein is CASSSGTVLDYGYTF.

The rearrangement uses TRBV5-4 and TRBJ2-1; D ambiguous. CDR3 length: 16 residues. Trimming removed 2 bases from V and 0 bases from J, with 12 bases in between. The germline gives CDR1 SGHNT, CDR2 YYREEE (reference sequence). CDR3 amino acids: CASSFGGSSSYNEQFF. In DNA, the CDR3 is TGTGCCAGCAGCTTCGGCGGCTCGAGCTCCTACAATGAGCAGTTCTTC.

The chain couples TRBV5-1 to TRBJ1-1, with TRBD1 as a possible D gene (6 bases). Germline CDR1 reads SGHRS; CDR2 reads YFSETQ. The ends were cut back, 2 bases at V and 0 bases at J, with 11 bases in the middle. The CDR3 totals 15 residues. CDR3 DNA sequence: TGCGCCAGCAGCTTTGCAGGGGCACTGAACACTGAAGCTTTCTTT. It yields the protein CASSFAGALNTEAFF.